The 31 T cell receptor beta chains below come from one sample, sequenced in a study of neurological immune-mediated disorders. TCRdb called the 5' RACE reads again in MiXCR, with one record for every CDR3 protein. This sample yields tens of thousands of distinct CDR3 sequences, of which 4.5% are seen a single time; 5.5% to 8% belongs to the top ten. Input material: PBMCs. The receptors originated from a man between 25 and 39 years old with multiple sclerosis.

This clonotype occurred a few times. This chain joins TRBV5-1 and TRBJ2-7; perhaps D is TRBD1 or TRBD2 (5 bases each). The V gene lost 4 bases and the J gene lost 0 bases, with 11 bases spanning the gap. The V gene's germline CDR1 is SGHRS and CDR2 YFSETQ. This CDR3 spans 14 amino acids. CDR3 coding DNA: TGCGCCAGCAGCCCCGGGACCAACTCCTACGAGCAGTACTTC. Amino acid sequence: CASSPGTNSYEQYF.

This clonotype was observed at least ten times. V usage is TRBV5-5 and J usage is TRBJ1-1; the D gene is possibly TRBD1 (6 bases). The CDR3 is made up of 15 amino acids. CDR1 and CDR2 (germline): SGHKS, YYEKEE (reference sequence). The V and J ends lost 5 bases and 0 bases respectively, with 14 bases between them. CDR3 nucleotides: TGTGCCAGCAGAGAGCTCAGGGGAATGAACACTGAAGCTTTCTTT. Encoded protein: CASRELRGMNTEAFF.

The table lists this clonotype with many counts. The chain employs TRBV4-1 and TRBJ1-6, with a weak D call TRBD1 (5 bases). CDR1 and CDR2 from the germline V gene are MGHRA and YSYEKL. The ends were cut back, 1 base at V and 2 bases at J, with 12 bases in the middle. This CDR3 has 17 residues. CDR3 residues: CASSQGTPGPYNSPLHF. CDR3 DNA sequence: TGCGCCAGCAGCCAAGGGACGCCAGGGCCCTATAATTCACCCCTCCACTTT.

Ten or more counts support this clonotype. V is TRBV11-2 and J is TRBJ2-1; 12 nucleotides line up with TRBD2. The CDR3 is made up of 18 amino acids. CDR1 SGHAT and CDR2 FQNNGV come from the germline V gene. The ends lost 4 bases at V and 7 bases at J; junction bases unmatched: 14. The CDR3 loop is CASSSALGSLAGGNEQFF. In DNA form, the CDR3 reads TGTGCCAGCAGCTCAGCCCTTGGGAGCCTAGCGGGGGGGAATGAGCAGTTCTTC.

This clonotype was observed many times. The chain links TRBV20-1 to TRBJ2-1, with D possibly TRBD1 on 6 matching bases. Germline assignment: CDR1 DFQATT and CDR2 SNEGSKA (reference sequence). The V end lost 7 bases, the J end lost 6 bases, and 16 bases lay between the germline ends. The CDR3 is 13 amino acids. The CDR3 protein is CSVPRPGVNEQFF. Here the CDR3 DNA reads TGCAGTGTACCCCGGCCAGGGGTCAATGAGCAGTTCTTC.

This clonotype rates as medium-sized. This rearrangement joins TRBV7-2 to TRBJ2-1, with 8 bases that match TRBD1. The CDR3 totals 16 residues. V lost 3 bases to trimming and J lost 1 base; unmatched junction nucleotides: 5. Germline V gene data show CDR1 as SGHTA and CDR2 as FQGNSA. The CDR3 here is CASSFVQGVSYNEQFF. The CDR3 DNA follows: TGTGCCAGCAGCTTCGTACAGGGGGTTTCCTACAATGAGCAGTTCTTC.

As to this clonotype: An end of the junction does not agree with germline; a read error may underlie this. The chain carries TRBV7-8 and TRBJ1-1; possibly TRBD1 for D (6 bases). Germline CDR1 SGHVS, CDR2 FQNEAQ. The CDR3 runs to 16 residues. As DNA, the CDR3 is TGTGCCAGCAGCTTAGTTGGGGGCGGGGTGAAAACTGAAGCTTTCTTT. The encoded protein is CASSLVGGGVKTEAFF.

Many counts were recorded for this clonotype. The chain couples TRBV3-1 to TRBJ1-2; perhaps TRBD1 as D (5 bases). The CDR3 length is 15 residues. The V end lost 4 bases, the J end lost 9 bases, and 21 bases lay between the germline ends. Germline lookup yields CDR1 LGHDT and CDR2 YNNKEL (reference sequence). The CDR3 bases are TGTGCCAGCAGCCGGACACAGTACAACCCTATGAGCTACACCTTC. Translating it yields CASSRTQYNPMSYTF.

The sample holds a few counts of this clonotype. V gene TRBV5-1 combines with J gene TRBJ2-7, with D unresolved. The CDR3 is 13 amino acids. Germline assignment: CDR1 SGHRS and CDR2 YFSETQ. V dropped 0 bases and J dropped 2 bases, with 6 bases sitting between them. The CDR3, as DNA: TGCGCCAGCAGCTTGGGGGCTCCCTACGAGCAGTACTTC. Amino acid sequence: CASSLGAPYEQYF.

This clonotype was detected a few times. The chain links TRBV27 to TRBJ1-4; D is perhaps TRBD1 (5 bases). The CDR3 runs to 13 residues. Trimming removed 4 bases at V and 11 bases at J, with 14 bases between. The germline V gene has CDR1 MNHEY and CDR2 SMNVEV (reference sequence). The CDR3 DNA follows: TGTGCCAGCAGTTGGGGGATAGGGGAGAAACTGTTTTTT. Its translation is CASSWGIGEKLFF. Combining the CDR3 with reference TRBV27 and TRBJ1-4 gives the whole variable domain EAQVTQNPRYLITVTGKKLTVTCSQNMNHEYMSWYRQDPGLGLRQIYYSMNVEVTDKGDVPEGYKVSRKEKRNFPLILESPSPNQTSLYFCASSWGIGEKLFFGSGTQLSVL.

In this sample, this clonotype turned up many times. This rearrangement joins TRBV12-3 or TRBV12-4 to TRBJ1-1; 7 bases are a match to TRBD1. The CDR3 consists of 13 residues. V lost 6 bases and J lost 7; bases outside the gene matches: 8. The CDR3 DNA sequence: TGTGCCAGCAGCCCGACAGGGAAAGGTGAAGCTTTCTTT. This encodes CASSPTGKGEAFF.

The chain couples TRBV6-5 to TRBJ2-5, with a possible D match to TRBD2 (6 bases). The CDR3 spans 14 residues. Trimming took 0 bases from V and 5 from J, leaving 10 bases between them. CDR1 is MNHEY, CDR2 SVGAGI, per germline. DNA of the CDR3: TGTGCCAGCAGTTACTCGGGGGGTACGGAGACCCAGTACTTC. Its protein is CASSYSGGTETQYF.

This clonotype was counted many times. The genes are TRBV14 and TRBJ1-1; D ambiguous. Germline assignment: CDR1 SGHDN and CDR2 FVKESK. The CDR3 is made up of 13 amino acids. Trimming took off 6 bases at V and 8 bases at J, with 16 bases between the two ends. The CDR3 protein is CASSQQRSNEAFF. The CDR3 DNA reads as TGTGCCAGCAGTCAACAGCGCTCGAACGAAGCTTTCTTT. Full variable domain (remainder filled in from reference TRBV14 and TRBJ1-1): EAGVTQFPSHSVIEKGQTVTLRCDPISGHDNLYWYRRVMGKEIKFLLHFVKESKQDESGMPNNRFLAERTGGTYSTLKVQPAELEDSGVYFCASSQQRSNEAFFGQGTRLTVV.

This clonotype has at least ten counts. The DNA for the CDR3 is TGTGCCAGCAGTTCTGGGAGGAACACTGAAGCTTTCTTT. Translating gives CASSSGRNTEAFF. This sequence joins TRBV27 and TRBJ1-1, with no clear D. Between the trimmed V and J ends, which lost 4 bases and 1 base, there was a span of 7 bases. The CDR3 length is 13 residues. CDR1 MNHEY and CDR2 SMNVEV come from the germline V gene (reference sequence).

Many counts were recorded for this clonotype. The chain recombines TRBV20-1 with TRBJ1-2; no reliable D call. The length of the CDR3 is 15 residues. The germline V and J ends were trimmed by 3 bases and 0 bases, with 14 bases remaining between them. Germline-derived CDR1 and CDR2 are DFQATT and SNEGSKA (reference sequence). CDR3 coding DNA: TGCAGTGCTAGCGCATTCGAGGGTGCTAACTATGGCTACACCTTC. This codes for CSASAFEGANYGYTF.

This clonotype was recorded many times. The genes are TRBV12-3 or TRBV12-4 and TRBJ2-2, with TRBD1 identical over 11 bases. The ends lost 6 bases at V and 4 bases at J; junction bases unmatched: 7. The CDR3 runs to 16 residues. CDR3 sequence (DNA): TGTGCCAGCAGGGCCGCGGGACAGGGGGGCACCGGGGAGCTGTTTTTT. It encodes CASRAAGQGGTGELFF.

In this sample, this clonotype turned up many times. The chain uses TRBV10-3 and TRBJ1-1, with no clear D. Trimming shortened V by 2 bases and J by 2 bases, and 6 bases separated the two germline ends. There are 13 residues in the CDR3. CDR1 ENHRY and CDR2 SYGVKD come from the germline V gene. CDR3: CAISEMGNTEAFF. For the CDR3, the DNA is TGTGCCATCAGTGAGATGGGAAACACTGAAGCTTTCTTT.

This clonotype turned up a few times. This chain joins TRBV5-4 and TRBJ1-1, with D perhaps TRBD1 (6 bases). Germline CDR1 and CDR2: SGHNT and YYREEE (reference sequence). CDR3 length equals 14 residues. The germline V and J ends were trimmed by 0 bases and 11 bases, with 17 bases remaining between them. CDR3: CASSLAAGDMLAFF. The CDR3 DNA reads TGTGCCAGCAGCTTGGCGGCAGGGGATATGTTGGCTTTCTTT. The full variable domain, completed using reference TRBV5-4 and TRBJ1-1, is ETGVTQSPTHLIKTRGQQVTLRCSSQSGHNTVSWYQQALGQGPQFIFQYYREEENGRGNFPPRFSGLQFPNYSSELNVNALELDDSALYLCASSLAAGDMLAFFGQGTRLTVV.

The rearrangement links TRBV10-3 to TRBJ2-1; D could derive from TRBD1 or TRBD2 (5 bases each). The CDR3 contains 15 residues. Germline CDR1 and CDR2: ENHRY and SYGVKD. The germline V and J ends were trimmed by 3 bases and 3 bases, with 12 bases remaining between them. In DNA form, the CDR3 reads TGTGCCATCAGTGAACGGGAAGGGGTCTACAATGAGCAGTTCTTC. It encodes CAISEREGVYNEQFF.

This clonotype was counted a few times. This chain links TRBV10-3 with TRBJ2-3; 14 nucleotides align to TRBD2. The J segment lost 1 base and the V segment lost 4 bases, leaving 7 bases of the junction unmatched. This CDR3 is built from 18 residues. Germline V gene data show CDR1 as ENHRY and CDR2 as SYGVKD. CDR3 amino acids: CAISGEGTSGGGTDTQYF. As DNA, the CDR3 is TGTGCCATCAGTGGCGAAGGGACTAGCGGGGGAGGCACAGATACGCAGTATTTT.

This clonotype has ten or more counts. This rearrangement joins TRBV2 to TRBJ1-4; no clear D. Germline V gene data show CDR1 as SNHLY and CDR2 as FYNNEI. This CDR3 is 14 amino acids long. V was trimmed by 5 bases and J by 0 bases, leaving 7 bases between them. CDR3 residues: CASSIGATNEKLFF. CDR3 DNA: TGTGCCAGCAGTATTGGGGCAACTAATGAAAAACTGTTTTTT. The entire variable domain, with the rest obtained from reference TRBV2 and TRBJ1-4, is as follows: EPEVTQTPSHQVTQMGQEVILRCVPISNHLYFYWYRQILGQKVEFLVSFYNNEISEKSEIFDDQFSVERPDGSNFTLKIRSTKLEDSAMYFCASSIGATNEKLFFGSGTQLSVL.

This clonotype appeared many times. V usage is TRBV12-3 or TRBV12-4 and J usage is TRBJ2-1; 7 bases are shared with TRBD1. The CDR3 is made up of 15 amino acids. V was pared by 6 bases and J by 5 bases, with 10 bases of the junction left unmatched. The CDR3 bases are TGTGCCAGCAGCGATGACAGGGAAGTAGACAATGAGCAGTTCTTC. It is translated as CASSDDREVDNEQFF.

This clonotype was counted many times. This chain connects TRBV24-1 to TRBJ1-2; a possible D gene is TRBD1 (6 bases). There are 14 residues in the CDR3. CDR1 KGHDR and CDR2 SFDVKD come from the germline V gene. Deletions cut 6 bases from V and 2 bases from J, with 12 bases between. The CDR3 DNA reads TGTGCCACCAGTACAAGAGACAGGAACTATGGCTACACCTTC. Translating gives CATSTRDRNYGYTF.

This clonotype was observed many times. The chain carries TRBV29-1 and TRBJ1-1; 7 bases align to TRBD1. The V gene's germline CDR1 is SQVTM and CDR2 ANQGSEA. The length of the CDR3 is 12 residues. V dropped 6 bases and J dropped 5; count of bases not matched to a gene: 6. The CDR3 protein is CSVATGITEAFF. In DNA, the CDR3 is TGCAGCGTCGCGACAGGGATAACTGAAGCTTTCTTT.

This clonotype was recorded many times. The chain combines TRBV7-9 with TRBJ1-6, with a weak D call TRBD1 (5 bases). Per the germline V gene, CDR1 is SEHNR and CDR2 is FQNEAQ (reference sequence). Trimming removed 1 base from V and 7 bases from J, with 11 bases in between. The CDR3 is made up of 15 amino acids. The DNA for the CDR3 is TGTGCCAGCAGCTTAGAGCAGGGTGGGAATTCACCCCTCCACTTT. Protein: CASSLEQGGNSPLHF.

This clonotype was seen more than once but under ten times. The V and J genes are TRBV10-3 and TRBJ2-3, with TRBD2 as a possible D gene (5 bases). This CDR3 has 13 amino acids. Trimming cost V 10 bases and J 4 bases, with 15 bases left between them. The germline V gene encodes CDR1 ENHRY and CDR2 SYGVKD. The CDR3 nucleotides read TGTGCCAACCAAGCGGAAATCCCAGATACGCAGTATTTT. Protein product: CANQAEIPDTQYF.

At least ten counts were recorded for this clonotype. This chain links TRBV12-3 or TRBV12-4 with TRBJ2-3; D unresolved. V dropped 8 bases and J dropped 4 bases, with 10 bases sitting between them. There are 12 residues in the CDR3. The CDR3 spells CASGSWSDTQYF. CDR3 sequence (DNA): TGTGCCAGCGGGTCCTGGTCAGATACGCAGTATTTT.

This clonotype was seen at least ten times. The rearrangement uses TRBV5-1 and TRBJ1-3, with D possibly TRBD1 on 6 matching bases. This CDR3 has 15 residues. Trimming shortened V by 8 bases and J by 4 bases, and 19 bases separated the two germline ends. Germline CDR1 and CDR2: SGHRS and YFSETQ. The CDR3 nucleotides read TGCGCCAGTACGGACAGCCCACTAGGAGGAAACACCATATATTTT. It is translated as CASTDSPLGGNTIYF.

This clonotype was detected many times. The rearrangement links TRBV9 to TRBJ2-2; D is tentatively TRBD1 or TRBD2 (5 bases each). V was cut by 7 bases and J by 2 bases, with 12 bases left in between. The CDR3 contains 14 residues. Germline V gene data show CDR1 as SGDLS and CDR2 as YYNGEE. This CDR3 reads CASEGRANTGELFF. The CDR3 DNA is TGTGCCAGCGAGGGGAGAGCTAACACCGGGGAGCTGTTTTTT.

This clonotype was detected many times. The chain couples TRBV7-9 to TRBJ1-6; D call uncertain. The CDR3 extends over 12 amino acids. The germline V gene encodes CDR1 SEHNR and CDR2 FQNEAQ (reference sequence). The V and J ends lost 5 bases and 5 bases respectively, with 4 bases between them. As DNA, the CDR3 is TGTGCCAGCAGCAGGGATAATTCACCCCTCCACTTT. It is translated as CASSRDNSPLHF.

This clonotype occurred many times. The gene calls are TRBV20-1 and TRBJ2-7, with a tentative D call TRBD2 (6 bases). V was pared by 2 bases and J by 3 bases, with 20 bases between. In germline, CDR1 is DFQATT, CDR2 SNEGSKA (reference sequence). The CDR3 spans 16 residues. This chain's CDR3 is CSARPLRGGGIYEQYF. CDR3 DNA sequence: TGCAGTGCTAGACCTCTCCGTGGTGGGGGGATCTACGAGCAGTACTTC.